This T cell receptor (beta chain) was documented in a study of T-cell reconstitution after alpha-beta-depleted transplantation in children. General observations from the study: About two months after transplant, alpha-beta T cells reportedly came from several hundred expanded graft clones. Some patients owed their high day-60 TCRbeta diversity to surviving recipient T cells and thymic progenitors. A year had passed since transplant, and T-cell counts and diversity by then came mostly from newly produced T cells.

This sample's TCRbeta library carried unique molecular identifier barcodes. TCRdb itself ran the PCR reads through MiXCR, one entry per CDR3 protein. The data hold about 70,000 distinct CDR3 sequences, with 9.5% to 13% observed a single time. The sample holds many counts of this clonotype. The antigen is unknown. The sequence derives from a boy aged 5-17 years with acute myeloid leukemia, due to receive a stem cell transplant. The material sequenced was PBMCs, taken before TCRalphabeta/CD19-depleted stem cell transplant.

The CDR3 DNA sequence: TGTGCCAGCAGTTCTCTTGGGTGGGGGCCGGGCGAGCAGTACTTC. Protein sequence: CASSSLGWGPGEQYF. The rearrangement uses TRBV27 and TRBJ2-7; tentatively, D is TRBD1 (6 bases). Germline lookup yields CDR1 MNHEY and CDR2 SMNVEV (reference sequence). Trimming removed 4 bases from V and 6 bases from J, with 19 bases in between. The CDR3 covers 15 residues.